Below, one T cell receptor (beta chain) is given with its context. The data belong to a study of blood T cell repertoires in COVID-19. Study context: Sample material is recorded as cDNA or gDNA derived from T cells, B-cell-depleted T cells, or PBMCs.

Method: immunoSEQ multiplex PCR; TCRdb's copy keeps in-frame clones and lacks some. The sample has more than 150,000 clones, more than 70% seen once; the top ten hold approximately 2.9%. The sequencing sample was made of peripheral blood. This receptor was identified in a man in his 60s with acute or convalescent COVID-19.

CDR3 nucleotides: TGTGCCAGCTCCTTCGACAGGGACACTGAAGCTTTCTTT. Protein product: CASSFDRDTEAFF. This chain connects TRBV18 to TRBJ1-1; TRBD1 agrees at 7 bases. The CDR3 is 13 amino acids. From germline, CDR1 is KGHSH and CDR2 LQKENI. Trimming removed 6 bases from V and 3 bases from J; junction bases left unmatched: 4. The full variable domain, with the rest looked up from reference TRBV18 and TRBJ1-1, is NAGVMQNPRHLVRRRGQEARLRCSPMKGHSHVYWYRQLPEEGLKFMVYLQKENIIDESGMPKERFSAEFPKEGPSILRIQQVVRGDSAAYFCASSFDRDTEAFFGQGTRLTVV.